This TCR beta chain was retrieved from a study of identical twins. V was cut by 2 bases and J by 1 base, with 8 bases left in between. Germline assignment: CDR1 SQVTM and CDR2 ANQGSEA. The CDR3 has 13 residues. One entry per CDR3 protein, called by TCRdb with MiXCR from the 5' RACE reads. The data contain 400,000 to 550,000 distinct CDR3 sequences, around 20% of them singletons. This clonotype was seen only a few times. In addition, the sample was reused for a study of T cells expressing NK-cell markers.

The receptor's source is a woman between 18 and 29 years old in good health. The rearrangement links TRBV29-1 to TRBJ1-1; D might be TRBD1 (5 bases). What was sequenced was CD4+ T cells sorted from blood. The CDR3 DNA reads TGCAGCGTTGAATTGCAGGGGAACACTGAAGCTTTCTTT. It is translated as CSVELQGNTEAFF.